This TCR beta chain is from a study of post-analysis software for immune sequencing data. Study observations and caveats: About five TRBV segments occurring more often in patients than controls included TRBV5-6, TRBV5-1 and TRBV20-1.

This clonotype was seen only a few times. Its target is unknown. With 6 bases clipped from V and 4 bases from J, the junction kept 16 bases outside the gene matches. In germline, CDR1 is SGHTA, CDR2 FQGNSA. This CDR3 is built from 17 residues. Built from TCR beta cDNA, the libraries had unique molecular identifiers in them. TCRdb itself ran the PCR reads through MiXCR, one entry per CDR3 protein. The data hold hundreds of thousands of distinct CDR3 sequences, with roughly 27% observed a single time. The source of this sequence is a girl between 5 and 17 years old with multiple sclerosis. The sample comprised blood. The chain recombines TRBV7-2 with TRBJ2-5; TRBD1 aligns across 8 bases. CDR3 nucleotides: TGTGCCAGCAGGTCTGGACAGGGTATTAGATGGGGAGAGACCCAGTACTTC. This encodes CASRSGQGIRWGETQYF. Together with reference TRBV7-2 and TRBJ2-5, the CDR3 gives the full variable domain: GAGVSQSPSNKVTEKGKDVELRCDPISGHTALYWYRQSLGQGLEFLIYFQGNSAPDKSGLPSDRFSAERTGGSVSTLTIQRTQQEDSAVYLCASRSGQGIRWGETQYFGPGTRLLVL.